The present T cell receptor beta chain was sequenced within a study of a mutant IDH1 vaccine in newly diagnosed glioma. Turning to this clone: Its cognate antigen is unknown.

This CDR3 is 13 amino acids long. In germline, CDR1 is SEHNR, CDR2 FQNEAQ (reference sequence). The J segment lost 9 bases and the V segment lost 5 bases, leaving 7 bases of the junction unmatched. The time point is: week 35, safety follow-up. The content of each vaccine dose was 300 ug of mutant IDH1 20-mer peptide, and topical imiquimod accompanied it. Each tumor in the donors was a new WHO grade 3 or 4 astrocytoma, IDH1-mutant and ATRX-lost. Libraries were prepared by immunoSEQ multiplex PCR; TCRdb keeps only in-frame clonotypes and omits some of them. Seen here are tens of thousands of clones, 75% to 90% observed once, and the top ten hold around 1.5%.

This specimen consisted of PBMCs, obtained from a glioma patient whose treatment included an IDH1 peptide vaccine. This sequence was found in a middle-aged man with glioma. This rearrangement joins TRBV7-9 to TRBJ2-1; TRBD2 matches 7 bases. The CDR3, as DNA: TGTGCCAGCAGCCTCGGGACTACGGGTGAGCAGTTCTTC. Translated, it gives CASSLGTTGEQFF. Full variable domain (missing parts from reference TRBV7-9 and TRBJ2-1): DTGVSQNPRHKITKRGQNVTFRCDPISEHNRLYWYRQTLGQGPEFLTYFQNEAQLEKSRLLSDRFSAERPKGSFSTLEIQRTEQGDSAMYLCASSLGTTGEQFFGPGTRLTVL.